Shown below are 4 T cell receptor beta chains from a single sample sequenced in a study of blood T cell repertoires in COVID-19. TCRdb keeps only in-frame clones here, not all; method: immunoSEQ multiplex PCR. Counted here are some 410,000 clones, roughly 88% occurring once; the ten biggest clones make up about 0.89%. What was sequenced was PBMCs or T cells enriched from blood (not recorded which). The receptors were sampled from a woman aged 25-40 years with acute COVID-19.

The genes are TRBV24-1 and TRBJ2-4, with D perhaps TRBD2 (5 bases). The CDR3 runs to 16 residues. Germline V gives CDR1 KGHDR, CDR2 SFDVKD. V was cut by 2 bases and J by 5 bases, with 15 bases left in between. Here the CDR3 reads CATSDSGMGRQNIQYF. Written as DNA, the CDR3 is TGTGCCACCAGTGATTCCGGGATGGGCAGACAAAACATTCAGTACTTC.

This clone was recorded only once. The CDR3 loop is CASSLRRGPYEQYF. The CDR3 DNA is TGTGCCAGCAGCTTACGGCGGGGCCCCTACGAGCAGTACTTC. The chain combines TRBV7-2 with TRBJ2-7; weak D call: TRBD2 (6 bases). Trimming removed 2 bases at V and 2 bases at J, with 10 bases between. CDR1 is SGHTA, CDR2 FQGNSA, per germline. The CDR3 is 14 amino acids.

The chain is built from TRBV4-1 and TRBJ2-2, with TRBD2 matching 14 bases. CDR3 size: 20 residues. Germline V gene lookup returns CDR1 MGHRA and CDR2 YSYEKL. The J segment lost 4 bases and the V segment lost 3 bases, leaving 13 bases of the junction unmatched. The CDR3 protein is CASSQRLAGGQKISTGELFF. The CDR3 bases are TGCGCCAGCAGCCAGAGACTAGCGGGGGGGCAAAAGATCAGCACCGGGGAGCTGTTTTTT.

This chain links TRBV7-2 with TRBJ2-7; 12 bases are shared with TRBD2. The CDR3 has 16 residues. With V trimmed by 1 base and J by 2 bases, 3 bases remained unmatched. CDR1 SGHTA and CDR2 FQGNSA come from the germline V gene. The CDR3 region is CASSLEASGGAYEQYF. The CDR3 DNA follows: TGTGCCAGCAGCTTAGAGGCTAGCGGGGGGGCCTACGAGCAGTACTTC.